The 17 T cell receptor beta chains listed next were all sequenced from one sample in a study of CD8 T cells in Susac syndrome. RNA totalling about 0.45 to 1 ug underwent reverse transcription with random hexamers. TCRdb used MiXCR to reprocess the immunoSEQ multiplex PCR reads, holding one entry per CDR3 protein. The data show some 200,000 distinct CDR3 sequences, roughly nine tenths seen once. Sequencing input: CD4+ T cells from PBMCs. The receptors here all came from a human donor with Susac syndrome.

CDR3 DNA sequence: TGTGCCAGCAGCCAACAACGAACACCCCTCCACTTT. Protein: CASSQQRTPLHF. The chain recombines TRBV14 with TRBJ1-6, with unresolved D. V was clipped by 2 bases and J by 11 bases, with 7 bases between them. CDR3 size: 12 residues. The V gene's germline CDR1 is SGHDN and CDR2 FVKESK.

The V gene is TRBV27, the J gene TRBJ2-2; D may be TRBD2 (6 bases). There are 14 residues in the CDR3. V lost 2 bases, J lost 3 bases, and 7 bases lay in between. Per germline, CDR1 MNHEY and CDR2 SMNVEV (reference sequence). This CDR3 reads CASSLGTYTGELFF. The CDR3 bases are TGTGCCAGCAGTTTAGGGACTTACACCGGGGAGCTGTTTTTT.

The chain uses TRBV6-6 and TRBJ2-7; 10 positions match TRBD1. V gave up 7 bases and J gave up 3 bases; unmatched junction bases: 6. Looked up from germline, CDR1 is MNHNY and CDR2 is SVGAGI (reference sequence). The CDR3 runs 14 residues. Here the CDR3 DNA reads TGTGCCAGCAACGGACAGGGGGGAGGCTACGAGCAGTACTTC. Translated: CASNGQGGGYEQYF.

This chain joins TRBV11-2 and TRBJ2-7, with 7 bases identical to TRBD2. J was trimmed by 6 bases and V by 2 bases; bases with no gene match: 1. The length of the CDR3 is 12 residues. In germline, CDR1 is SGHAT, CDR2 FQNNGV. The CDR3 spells CASSLRGGEQYF. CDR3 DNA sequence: TGTGCCAGCAGCTTACGCGGGGGCGAGCAGTACTTC.

The CDR3 reads CSARERALNQPQHF. The CDR3 region has the DNA TGCAGTGCTAGAGAGCGAGCGTTAAATCAGCCCCAGCATTTT. The rearrangement links TRBV20-1 to TRBJ1-5, with no clear D. With 0 bases removed from V and 4 bases from J, the gap between germline ends came to 10 bases. The germline gives CDR1 DFQATT, CDR2 SNEGSKA (reference sequence). The CDR3 has 14 amino acids.

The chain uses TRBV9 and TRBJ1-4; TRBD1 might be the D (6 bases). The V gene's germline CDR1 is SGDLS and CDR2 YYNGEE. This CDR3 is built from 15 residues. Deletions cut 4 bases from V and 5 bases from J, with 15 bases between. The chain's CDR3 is CASSPLDRRNEKLFF. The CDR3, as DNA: TGTGCCAGCAGCCCCCTCGACAGGAGGAATGAAAAACTGTTTTTT. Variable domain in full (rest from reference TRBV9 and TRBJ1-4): DSGVTQTPKHLITATGQRVTLRCSPRSGDLSVYWYQQSLDQGLQFLIQYYNGEERAKGNILERFSAQQFPDLHSELNLSSLELGDSALYFCASSPLDRRNEKLFFGSGTQLSVL.

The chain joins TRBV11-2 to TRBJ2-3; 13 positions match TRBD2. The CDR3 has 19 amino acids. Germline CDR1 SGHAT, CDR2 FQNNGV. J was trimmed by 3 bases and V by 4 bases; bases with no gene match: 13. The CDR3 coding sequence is TGTGCCAGCAGCTCCGGACTAGCGGGAGTGCTAGCCCCTACAGATACGCAGTATTTT. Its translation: CASSSGLAGVLAPTDTQYF. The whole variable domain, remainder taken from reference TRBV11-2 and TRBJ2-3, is EAGVAQSPRYKIIEKRQSVAFWCNPISGHATLYWYQQILGQGPKLLIQFQNNGVVDDSQLPKDRFSAERLKGVDSTLKIQPAKLEDSAVYLCASSSGLAGVLAPTDTQYFGPGTRLTVL.

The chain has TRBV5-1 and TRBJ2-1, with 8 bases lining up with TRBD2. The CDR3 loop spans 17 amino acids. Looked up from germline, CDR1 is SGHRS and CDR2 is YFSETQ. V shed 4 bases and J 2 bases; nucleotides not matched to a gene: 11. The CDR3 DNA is TGCGCCAGCAGCAGATATAGCGGGGCCCGAACCTACAATGAGCAGTTCTTC. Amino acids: CASSRYSGARTYNEQFF.

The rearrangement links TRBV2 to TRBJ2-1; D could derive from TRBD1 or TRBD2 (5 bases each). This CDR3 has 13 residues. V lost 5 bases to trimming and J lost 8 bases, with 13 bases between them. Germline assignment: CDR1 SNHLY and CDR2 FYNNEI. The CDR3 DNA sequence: TGTGCCAGCAGTCGAGGGTGGGGCGATGAGCAGTTCTTC. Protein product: CASSRGWGDEQFF.

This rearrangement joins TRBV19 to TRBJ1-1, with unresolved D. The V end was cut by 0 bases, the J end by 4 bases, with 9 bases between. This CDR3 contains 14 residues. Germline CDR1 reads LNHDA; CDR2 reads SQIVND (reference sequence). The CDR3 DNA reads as TGTGCCAGTAGTATAGATCTCCAGCTCACTGAAGCTTTCTTT. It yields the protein CASSIDLQLTEAFF.

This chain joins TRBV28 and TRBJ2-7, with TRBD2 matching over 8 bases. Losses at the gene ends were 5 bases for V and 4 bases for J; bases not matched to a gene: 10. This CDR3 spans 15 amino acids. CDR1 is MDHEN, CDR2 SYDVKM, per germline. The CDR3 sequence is CASSLSRGGLYEQYF. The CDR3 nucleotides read TGTGCCAGCAGTCTATCCCGGGGGGGACTTTACGAGCAGTACTTC.

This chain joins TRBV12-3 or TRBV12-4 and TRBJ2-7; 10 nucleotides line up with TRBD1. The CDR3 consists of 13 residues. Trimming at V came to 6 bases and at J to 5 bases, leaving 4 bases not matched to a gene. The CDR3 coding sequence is TGTGCCAGCAGGACAGGGGGCCTAGACGAGCAGTACTTC. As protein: CASRTGGLDEQYF.

The CDR3 DNA reads as TGCAGTGCACCACCCGAAGGGCCGGGGACCCAGTACTTC. Translating it yields CSAPPEGPGTQYF. V is TRBV20-1 and J is TRBJ2-5; D is unclear. V was trimmed by 6 bases and J by 7 bases, leaving 18 bases between them. Germline CDR1 and CDR2: DFQATT and SNEGSKA (reference sequence). This CDR3 comprises 13 residues.

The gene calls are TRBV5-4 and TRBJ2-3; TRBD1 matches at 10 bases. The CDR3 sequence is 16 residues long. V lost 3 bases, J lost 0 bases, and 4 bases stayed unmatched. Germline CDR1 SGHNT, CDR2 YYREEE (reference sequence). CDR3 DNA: TGTGCCAGCAGCTCGAGGACAGGGGGAAGCACAGATACGCAGTATTTT. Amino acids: CASSSRTGGSTDTQYF.

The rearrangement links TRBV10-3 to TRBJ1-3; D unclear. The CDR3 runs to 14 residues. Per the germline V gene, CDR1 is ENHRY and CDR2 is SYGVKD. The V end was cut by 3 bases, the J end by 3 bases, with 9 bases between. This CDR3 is CAISEPDRGNTIYF. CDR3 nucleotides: TGTGCCATCAGTGAACCGGATCGTGGAAACACCATATATTTT.

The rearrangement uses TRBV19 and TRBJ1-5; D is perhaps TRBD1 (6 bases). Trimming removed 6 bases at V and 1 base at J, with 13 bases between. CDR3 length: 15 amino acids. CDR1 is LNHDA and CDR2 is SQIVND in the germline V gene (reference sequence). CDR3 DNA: TGTGCCAGTAGCTGGACAGTAAAGAGCAATCAGCCCCAGCATTTT. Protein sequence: CASSWTVKSNQPQHF. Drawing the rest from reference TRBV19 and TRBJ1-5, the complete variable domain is DGGITQSPKYLFRKEGQNVTLSCEQNLNHDAMYWYRQDPGQGLRLIYYSQIVNDFQKGDIAEGYSVSREKKESFPLTVTSAQKNPTAFYLCASSWTVKSNQPQHFGDGTRLSIL.

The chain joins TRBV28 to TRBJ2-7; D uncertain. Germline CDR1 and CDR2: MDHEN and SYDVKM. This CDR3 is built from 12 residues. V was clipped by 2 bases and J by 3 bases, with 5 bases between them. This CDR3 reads CASSLDDYEQYF. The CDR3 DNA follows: TGTGCCAGCAGTTTAGACGACTACGAGCAGTACTTC.